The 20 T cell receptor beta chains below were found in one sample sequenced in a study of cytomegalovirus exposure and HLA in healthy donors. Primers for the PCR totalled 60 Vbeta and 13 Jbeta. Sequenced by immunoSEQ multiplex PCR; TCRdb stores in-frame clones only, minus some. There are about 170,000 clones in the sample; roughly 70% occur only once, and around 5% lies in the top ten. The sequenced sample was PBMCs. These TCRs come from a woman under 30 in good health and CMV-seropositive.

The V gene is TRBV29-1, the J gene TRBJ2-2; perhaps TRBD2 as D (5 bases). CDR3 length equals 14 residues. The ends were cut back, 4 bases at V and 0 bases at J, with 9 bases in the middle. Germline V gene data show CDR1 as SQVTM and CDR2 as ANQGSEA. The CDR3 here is CSVAEGTNTGELFF. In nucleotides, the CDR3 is TGCAGCGTTGCCGAGGGAACGAACACCGGGGAGCTGTTTTTT.

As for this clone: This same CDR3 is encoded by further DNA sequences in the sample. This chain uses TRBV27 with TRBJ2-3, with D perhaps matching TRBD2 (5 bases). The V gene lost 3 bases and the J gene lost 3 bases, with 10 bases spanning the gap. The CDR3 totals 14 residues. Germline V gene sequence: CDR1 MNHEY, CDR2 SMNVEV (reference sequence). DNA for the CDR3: TGTGCCAGCAGTTTTCTTGGCGGGACAGATACGCAGTATTTT. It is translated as CASSFLGGTDTQYF.

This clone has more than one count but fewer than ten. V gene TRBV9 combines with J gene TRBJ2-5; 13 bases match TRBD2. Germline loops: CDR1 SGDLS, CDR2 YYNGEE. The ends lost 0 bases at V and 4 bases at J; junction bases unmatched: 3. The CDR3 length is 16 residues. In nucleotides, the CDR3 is TGTGCCAGCAGCGTAGGACTAGCGGGGGGAGGAGAGACCCAGTACTTC. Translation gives CASSVGLAGGGETQYF.

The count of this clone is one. CDR3 coding DNA: TGTGCCAGCAGCCAGGACAGGATTAGCACAGATACGCAGTATTTT. Encoded protein: CASSQDRISTDTQYF. The chain couples TRBV11-2 to TRBJ2-3; 7 bases fit TRBD1. The CDR3 spans 15 residues. The V and J ends lost 5 bases and 0 bases, in that order; junction bases with no gene match: 5. CDR1 is SGHAT and CDR2 is FQNNGV in the germline V gene.

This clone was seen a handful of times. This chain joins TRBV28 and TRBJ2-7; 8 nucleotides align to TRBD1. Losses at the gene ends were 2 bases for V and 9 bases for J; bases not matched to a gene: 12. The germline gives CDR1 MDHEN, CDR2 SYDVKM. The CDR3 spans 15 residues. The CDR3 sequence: CASSLIQGANVGQYF. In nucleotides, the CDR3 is TGTGCCAGCAGTTTAATTCAGGGGGCTAATGTTGGGCAGTACTTC.

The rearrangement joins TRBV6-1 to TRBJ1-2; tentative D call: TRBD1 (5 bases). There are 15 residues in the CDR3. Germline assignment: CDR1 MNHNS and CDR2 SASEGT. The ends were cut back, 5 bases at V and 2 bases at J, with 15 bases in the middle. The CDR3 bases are TGTGCCAGCAGTTCCCCTGGGACTTTCAACTATGGCTACACCTTC. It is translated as CASSSPGTFNYGYTF.

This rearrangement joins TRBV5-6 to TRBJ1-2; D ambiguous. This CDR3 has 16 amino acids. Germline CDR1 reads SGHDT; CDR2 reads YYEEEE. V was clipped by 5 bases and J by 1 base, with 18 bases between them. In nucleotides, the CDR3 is TGTGCCAGCAGTTCGTCACTGGGCGAATTTAACTATGGCTACACCTTC. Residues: CASSSSLGEFNYGYTF.

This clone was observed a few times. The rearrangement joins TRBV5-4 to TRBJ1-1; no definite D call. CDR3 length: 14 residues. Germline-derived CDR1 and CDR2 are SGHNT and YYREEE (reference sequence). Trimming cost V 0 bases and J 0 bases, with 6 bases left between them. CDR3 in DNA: TGTGCCAGCAGCTTGGATCAGATGAACACTGAAGCTTTCTTT. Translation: CASSLDQMNTEAFF.

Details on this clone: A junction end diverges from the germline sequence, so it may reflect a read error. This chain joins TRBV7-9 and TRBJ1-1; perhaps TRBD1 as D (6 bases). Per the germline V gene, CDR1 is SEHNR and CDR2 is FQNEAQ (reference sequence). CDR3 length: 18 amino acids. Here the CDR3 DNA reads TGTTCCAGCAGCCCAGGACAGCCAGGGCTGTTGAGGAACACTGAAGCTTTCTTT. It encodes CSSSPGQPGLLRNTEAFF. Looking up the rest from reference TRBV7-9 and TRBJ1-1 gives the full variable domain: DTGVSQNPRHKITKRGQNVTFRCDPISEHNRLYWYRQTLGQGPEFLTYFQNEAQLEKSRLLSDRFSAERPKGSFSTLEIQRTEQGDSAMYLCSSSPGQPGLLRNTEAFFGQGTRLTVV.

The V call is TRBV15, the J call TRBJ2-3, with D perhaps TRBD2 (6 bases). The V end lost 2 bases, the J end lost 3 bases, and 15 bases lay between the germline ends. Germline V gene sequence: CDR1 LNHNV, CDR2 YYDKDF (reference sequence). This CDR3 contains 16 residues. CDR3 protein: CATSRTPGLGTDTQYF. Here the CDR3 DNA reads TGTGCCACCAGCAGAACTCCGGGACTTGGGACAGATACGCAGTATTTT.

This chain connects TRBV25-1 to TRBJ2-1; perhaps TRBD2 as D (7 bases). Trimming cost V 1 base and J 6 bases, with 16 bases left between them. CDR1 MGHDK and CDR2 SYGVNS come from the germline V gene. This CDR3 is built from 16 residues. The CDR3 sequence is CASSELGTGGPNEQFF. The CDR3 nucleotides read TGTGCCAGCAGTGAATTGGGGACGGGGGGCCCCAATGAGCAGTTCTTC.

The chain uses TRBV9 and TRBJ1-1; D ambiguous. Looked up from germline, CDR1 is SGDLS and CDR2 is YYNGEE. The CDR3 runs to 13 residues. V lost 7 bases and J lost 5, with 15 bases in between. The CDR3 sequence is CASQVVPGTEAFF. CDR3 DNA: TGTGCCAGCCAAGTGGTCCCGGGTACTGAAGCTTTCTTT.

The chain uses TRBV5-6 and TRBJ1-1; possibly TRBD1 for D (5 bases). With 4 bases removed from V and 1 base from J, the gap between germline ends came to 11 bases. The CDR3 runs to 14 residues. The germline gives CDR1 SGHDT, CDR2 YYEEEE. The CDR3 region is CASSGETGNTEAFF. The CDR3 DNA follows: TGTGCCAGCAGCGGGGAAACAGGGAACACTGAAGCTTTCTTT. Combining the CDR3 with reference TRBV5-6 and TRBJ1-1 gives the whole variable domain DAGVTQSPTHLIKTRGQQVTLRCSPKSGHDTVSWYQQALGQGPQFIFQYYEEEERQRGNFPDRFSGHQFPNYSSELNVNALLLGDSALYLCASSGETGNTEAFFGQGTRLTVV.

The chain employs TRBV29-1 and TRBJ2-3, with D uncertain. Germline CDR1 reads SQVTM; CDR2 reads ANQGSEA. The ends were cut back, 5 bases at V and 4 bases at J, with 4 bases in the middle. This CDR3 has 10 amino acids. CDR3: CSVHSDTQYF. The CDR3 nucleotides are TGCAGCGTTCACTCAGATACGCAGTATTTT.

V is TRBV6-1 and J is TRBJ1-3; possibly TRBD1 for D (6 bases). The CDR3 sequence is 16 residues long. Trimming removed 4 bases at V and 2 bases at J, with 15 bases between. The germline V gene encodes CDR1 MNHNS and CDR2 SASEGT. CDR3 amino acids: CASSALQGTTGNTIYF. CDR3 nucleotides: TGTGCCAGCAGTGCCCTCCAGGGGACCACTGGAAACACCATATATTTT.

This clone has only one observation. DNA of the CDR3: TGTGCCAGCAGCGAGGGACAGGGAGCTTTCTTT. As protein: CASSEGQGAFF. This chain connects TRBV2 to TRBJ1-1, with 9 bases fitting TRBD1. The J segment lost 10 bases and the V segment lost 6 bases, leaving 3 bases of the junction unmatched. The CDR3 has 11 amino acids. Germline V gene sequence: CDR1 SNHLY, CDR2 FYNNEI.

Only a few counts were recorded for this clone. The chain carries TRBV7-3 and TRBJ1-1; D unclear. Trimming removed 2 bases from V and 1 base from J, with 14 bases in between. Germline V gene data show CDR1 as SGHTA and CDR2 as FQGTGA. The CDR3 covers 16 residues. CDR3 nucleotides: TGTGCCAGCAGCTTATCGCCTGACGGAGGGAACACTGAAGCTTTCTTT. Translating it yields CASSLSPDGGNTEAFF.

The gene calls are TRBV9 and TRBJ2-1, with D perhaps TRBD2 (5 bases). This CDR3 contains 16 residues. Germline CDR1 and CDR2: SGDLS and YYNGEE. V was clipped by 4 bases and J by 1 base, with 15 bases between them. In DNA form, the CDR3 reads TGTGCCAGCAGCACACGGCCCGGAGGTTCCTACAATGAGCAGTTCTTC. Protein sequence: CASSTRPGGSYNEQFF.

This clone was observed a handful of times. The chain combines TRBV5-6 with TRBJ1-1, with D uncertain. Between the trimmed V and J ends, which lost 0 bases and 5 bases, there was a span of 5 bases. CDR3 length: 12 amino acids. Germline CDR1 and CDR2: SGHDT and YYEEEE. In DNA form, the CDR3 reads TGTGCCAGCAGCTTGGTCCAGACTGAAGCTTTCTTT. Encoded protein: CASSLVQTEAFF.

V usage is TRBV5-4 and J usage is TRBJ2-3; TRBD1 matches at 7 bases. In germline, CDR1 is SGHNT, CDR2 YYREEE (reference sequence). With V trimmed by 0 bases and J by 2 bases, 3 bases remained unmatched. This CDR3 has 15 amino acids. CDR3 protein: CASSLARGNTDTQYF. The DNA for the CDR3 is TGTGCCAGCAGCTTGGCCAGGGGGAACACAGATACGCAGTATTTT.